This entry describes one TCR beta chain. Its antigen is as yet unknown. The CDR3 is 12 residues long. The V gene lost 0 bases and the J gene lost 7 bases, with 5 bases spanning the gap. Germline CDR1 MGHRA, CDR2 YSYEKL. This entry comes from a study of cytomegalovirus exposure and HLA in healthy donors. Overall study findings and caveats: The study labeled approximately 150 TCR beta chains cytomegalovirus-associated. Excluded were some V segments that proved indistinguishable, including TRBV6-2 and TRBV6-3.

PCR was performed using 60 Vbeta and 13 Jbeta primers. Measured with immunoSEQ multiplex PCR; TCRdb has only the in-frame clones, and not every one. The sample has roughly 180,000 clones, about 80% seen once. The chain combines TRBV4-1 with TRBJ2-3; D is unresolved. The sequenced sample consisted of PBMCs. The clonotype comes from a man younger than 45 in good health and CMV-seronegative. The CDR3 protein is CASSQDVYTQYF. In nucleotides, the CDR3 is TGCGCCAGCAGCCAAGATGTATATACGCAGTATTTT.